This T cell receptor beta chain was retrieved from a study of beta chain features in type 1 diabetes. Whole-study findings and limits: TCRB CDR3 length was moderately but significantly reduced in all four CD4+ subsets of Type 1 diabetes patients. The study found that naive, central memory and Treg TCRB repertoires appeared more similar in patients than in healthy donors. Insertions at VDJ junctions were less frequent in type 1 diabetes patients. These patients also deleted more nucleotides at the same junctions.

The CDR3 has 15 amino acids. Per the germline V gene, CDR1 is SGHAT and CDR2 is FQNNGV. Trimming removed 2 bases from V and 1 base from J, with 11 bases in between. The authors reverse transcribed all of the isolated RNA, so sequencing captured expressed TCRB transcripts. An average of approximately 4 million reads was obtained for naive, central memory and regulatory T cell samples. Sequenced by immunoSEQ multiplex PCR; TCRdb stores in-frame clones only, minus some. The profile shows around 150,000 clones, approximately 8.7% of them singletons. Via the markers CD45RO/CCR7/CD25/CD127/CD95/CD27, stem cell-like memory, regulatory, central memory and naive CD4+ cells were sorted. This clone is a singleton in its sample. The target antigen is unknown.

V gene TRBV11-2 combines with J gene TRBJ1-1; TRBD1 is a possible D gene (6 bases). Material for sequencing was central memory CD4+ T cells from blood. The clonotype was recovered from a woman aged 25 to 39 with type 1 diabetes. This CDR3 is CASSLKGGQNTEAFF. Here the CDR3 DNA reads TGTGCCAGCAGCTTAAAAGGGGGACAGAACACTGAAGCTTTCTTT.